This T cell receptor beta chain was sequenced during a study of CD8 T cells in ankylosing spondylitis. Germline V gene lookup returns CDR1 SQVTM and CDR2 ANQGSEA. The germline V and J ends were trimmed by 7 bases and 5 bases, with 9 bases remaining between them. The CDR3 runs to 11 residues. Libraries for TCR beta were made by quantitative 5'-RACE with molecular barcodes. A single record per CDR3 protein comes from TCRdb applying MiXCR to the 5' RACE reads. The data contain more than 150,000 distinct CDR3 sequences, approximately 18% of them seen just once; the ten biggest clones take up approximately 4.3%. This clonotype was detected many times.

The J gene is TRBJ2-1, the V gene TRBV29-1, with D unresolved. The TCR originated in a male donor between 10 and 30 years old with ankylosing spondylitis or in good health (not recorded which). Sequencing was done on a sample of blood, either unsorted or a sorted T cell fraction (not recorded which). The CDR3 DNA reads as TGCAGCGCCGAGAGTAACAATGAGCAGTTCTTC. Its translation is CSAESNNEQFF.